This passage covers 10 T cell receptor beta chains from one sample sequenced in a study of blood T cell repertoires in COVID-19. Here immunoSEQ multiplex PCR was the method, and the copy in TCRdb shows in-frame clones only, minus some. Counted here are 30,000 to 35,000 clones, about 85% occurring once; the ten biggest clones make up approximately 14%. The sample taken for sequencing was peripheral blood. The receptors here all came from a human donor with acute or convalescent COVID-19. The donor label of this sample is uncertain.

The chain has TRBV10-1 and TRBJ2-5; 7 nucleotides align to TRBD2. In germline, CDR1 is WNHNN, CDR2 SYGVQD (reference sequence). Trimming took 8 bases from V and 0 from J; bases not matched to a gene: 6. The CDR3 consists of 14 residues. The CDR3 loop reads CASALAEYQETQYF. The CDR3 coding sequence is TGCGCCAGCGCGCTAGCGGAGTACCAAGAGACCCAGTACTTC.

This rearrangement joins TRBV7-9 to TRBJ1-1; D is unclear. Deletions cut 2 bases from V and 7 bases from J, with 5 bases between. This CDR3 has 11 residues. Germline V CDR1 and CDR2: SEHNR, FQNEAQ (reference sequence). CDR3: CASSLSSEAFF. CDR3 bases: TGTGCCAGCAGCTTATCGAGTGAAGCTTTCTTT.

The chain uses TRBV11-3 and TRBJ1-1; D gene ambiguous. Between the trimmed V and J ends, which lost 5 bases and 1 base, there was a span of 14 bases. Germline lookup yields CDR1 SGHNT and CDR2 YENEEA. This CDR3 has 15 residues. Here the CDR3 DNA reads TGTGCCAGCAGCCCAGAGGGCTTTTCGAACACTGAAGCTTTCTTT. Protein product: CASSPEGFSNTEAFF.

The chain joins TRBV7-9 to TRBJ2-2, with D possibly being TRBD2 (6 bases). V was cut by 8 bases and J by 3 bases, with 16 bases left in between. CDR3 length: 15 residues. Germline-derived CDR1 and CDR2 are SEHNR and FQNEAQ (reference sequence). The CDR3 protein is CASWGVEYHTGELFF. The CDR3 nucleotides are TGTGCCAGCTGGGGGGTCGAATACCACACCGGGGAGCTGTTTTTT.

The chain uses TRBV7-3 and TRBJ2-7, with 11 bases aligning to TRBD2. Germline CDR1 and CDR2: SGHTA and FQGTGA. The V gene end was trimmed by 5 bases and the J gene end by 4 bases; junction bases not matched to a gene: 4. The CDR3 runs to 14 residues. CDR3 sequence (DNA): TGTGCCAGCAGCCCTAGCGGGAGGCCATACGAGCAGTACTTC. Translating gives CASSPSGRPYEQYF.

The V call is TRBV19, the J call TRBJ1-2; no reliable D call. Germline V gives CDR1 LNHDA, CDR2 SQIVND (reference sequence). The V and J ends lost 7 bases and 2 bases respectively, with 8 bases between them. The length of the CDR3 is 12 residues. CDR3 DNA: TGTGCCAGTAAACCGAGAAACTATGGCTACACCTTC. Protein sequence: CASKPRNYGYTF.

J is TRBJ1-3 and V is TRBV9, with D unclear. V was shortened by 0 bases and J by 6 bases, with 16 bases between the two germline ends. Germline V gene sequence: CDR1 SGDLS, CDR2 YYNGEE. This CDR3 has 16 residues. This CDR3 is CASSVGGMLASNTIYF. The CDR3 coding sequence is TGTGCCAGCAGCGTAGGAGGGATGCTGGCCTCAAACACCATATATTTT. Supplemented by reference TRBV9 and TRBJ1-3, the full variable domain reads DSGVTQTPKHLITATGQRVTLRCSPRSGDLSVYWYQQSLDQGLQFLIQYYNGEERAKGNILERFSAQQFPDLHSELNLSSLELGDSALYFCASSVGGMLASNTIYFGEGSWLTVV.

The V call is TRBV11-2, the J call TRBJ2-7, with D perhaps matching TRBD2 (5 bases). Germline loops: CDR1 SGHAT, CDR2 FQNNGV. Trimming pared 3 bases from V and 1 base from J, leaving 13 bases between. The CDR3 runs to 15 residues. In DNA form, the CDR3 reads TGTGCCAGCAGCTTTGGTCCCAGCGGATCCTACGAGCAGTACTTC. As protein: CASSFGPSGSYEQYF.

CDR3 protein: CASSQDPGGLAGENEQFF. The CDR3 DNA reads TGTGCCAGCAGCCAAGACCCCGGGGGACTAGCGGGAGAGAATGAGCAGTTCTTC. V and J are TRBV3-1 (or the pseudogene TRBV3-2) and TRBJ2-1; 14 nucleotides align to TRBD2. CDR3 length equals 18 residues. V gave up 0 bases and J gave up 7 bases; unmatched junction bases: 8. Looked up from germline, CDR1 is LGHDT and CDR2 is YNNKEL (reference sequence).

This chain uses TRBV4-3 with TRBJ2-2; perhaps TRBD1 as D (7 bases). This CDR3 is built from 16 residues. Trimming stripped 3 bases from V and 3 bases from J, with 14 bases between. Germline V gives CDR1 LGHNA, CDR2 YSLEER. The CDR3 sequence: CASSHSEGADTGELFF. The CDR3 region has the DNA TGCGCCAGCAGCCATTCGGAGGGGGCTGACACCGGGGAGCTGTTTTTT.